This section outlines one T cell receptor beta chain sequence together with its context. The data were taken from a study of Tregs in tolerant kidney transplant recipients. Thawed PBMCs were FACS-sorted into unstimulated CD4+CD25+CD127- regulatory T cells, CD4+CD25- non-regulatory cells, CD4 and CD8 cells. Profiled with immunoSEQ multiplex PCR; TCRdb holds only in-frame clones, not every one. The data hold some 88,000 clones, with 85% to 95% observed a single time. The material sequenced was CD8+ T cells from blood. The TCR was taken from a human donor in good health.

CDR3 sequence (DNA): TGTGCCAGCAGCTTAGATAGGGGGGGCGGGAGCCCCTACAATGAGCAGTTCTTC. Translated, it gives CASSLDRGGGSPYNEQFF. V is TRBV11-3 and J is TRBJ2-1, with D possibly TRBD2 on 7 matching bases. The CDR3 has 18 residues. V lost 0 bases and J 2 bases, leaving 17 bases between the germline ends. Germline values: CDR1 SGHNT, CDR2 YENEEA.